This TCR beta chain derives from a study of blood T cell repertoires in COVID-19 (dated by TCRdb to 2019 to 2021). Regarding the study in general: Collaborator samples came from the United States, Italy and Spain and covered acute and convalescent phases of COVID-19. The repertoires were released in a freely available public database intended as a resource for research on the immune response to SARS-CoV-2. Where available, HLA class I and class II types were taken from metadata supplied by the sample provider and were not determined by assay-based typing. Samples were obtained from the ongoing ImmuneRACE study (first 160 participants) and from 1,254 subjects provided by 6 global collaborators. Deeply sampled blood TCRbeta repertoires from subjects exposed to, actively infected with, or recovered from COVID-19 were included in the dataset. The sample metadata nearly always contained a de-identified subject ID, COVID-19 status, age in years and sex. The prospective study material was composed of cDNA or gDNA derived from T cells, B-cell-depleted T cells, or PBMCs.

On this clone itself: It has no known antigen specificity. It has no much larger one-base neighbor in the sample; base qualities were not kept.

On the study overall, not on this receptor specifically: Clinical and demographic metadata were provided uncurated, with the amount varying by source and participant.

TCRbeta CDR3 regions were amplified from genomic DNA by means of the immunoSEQ Assay, a bias-controlled multiplex PCR. From the authors' description of their analysis: Within the assay, amplification of reference gene primers was used to estimate how many nucleated cells each sample contained. Sequence reads were collapsed and filtered to measure the absolute abundance of every unique TCRbeta CDR3 rearrangement. For each sample, productive Simpson clonality was calculated by taking the square root of Simpson's diversity index across productive rearrangements. The clones in this table, taken by TCRdb from immuneACCESS, are in-frame only. Not every clone is retained; where verified, under half of the shortfall comes from an unresolved V gene, and the cause of the rest is unknown. The V and J calls and the clone size are those of that table, but D and trimming were determined from the DNA. The sample includes 200,000 to 250,000 clones, with 80% to 90% observed a single time. In total, the top ten clones hold 3.7% of the sample.

Participants in the prospective study were enrolled through a virtual design, were aged roughly 18 to 90 years, and lived in approximately 25 United States geographic areas. In the prospective study, participants were assigned to cohorts based on the clinical history participants reported in a screening survey and a study questionnaire. Exposed participants had been in contact with someone with a PCR-confirmed or clinician-diagnosed COVID-19 case within 2 weeks of study entry. In the prospective study, whole blood, serum and a nasopharyngeal or oropharyngeal swab were collected from each participant by mobile phlebotomists. Additional blood draws and questionnaires over an approximately 2-month period could optionally be provided by prospective study participants. Prospective study blood samples were shipped either frozen or at room temperature before DNA extraction. CDR1 and CDR2 were assigned from the germline V gene (reference sequence) as LGHDT and YNNKEL. At the junction V is shortened by 4 bases and J by 2 bases; bases outside the gene matches: 5. The CDR3 holds 14 amino acids from the cysteine to the phenylalanine. The entry retains the CDR3 DNA only, 42 bases that are in frame from base 1.

The TCR originated in a woman aged 25-40 years who had been exposed to COVID-19. The sequenced material came from PBMCs or T cells enriched from blood (not recorded which). This chain joins TRBV3-1 (or the pseudogene TRBV3-2) to TRBJ2-7, with TRBD1 identical over 7 junction bases. The CDR3 corresponds to CASSLSGQPYEQYF. The nucleotide sequence reads TGTGCCAGCAGCCTATCGGGACAGCCCTACGAGCAGTACTTC.